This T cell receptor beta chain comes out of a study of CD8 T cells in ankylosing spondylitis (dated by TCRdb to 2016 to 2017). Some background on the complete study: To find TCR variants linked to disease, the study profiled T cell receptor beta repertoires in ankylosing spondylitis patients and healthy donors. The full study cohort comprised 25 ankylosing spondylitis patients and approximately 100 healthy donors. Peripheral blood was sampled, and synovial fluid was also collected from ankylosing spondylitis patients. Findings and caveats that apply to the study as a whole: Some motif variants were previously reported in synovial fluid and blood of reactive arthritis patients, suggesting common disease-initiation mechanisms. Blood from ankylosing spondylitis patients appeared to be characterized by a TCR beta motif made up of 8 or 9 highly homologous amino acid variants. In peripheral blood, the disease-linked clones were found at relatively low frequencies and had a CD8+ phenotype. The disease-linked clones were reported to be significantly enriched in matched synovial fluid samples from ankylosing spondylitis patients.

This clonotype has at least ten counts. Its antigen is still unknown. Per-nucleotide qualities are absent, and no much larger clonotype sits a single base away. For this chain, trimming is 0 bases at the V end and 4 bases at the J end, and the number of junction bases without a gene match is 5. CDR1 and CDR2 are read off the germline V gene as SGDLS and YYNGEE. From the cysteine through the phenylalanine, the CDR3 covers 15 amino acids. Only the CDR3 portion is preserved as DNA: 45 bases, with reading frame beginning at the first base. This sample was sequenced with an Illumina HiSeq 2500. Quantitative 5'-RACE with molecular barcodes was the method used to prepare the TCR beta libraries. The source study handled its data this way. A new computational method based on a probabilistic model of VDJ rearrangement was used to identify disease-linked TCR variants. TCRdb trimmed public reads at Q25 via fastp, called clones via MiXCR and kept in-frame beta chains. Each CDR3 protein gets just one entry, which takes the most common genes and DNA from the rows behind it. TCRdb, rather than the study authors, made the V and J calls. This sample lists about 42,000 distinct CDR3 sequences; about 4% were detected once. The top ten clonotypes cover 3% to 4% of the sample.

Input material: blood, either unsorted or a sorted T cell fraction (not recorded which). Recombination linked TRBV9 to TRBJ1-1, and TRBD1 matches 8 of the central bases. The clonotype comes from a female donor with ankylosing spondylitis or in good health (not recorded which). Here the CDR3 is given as CASSVATGGSTEAFF. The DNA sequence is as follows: TGTGCCAGCAGCGTAGCCACAGGGGGTTCCACTGAAGCTTTCTTT.